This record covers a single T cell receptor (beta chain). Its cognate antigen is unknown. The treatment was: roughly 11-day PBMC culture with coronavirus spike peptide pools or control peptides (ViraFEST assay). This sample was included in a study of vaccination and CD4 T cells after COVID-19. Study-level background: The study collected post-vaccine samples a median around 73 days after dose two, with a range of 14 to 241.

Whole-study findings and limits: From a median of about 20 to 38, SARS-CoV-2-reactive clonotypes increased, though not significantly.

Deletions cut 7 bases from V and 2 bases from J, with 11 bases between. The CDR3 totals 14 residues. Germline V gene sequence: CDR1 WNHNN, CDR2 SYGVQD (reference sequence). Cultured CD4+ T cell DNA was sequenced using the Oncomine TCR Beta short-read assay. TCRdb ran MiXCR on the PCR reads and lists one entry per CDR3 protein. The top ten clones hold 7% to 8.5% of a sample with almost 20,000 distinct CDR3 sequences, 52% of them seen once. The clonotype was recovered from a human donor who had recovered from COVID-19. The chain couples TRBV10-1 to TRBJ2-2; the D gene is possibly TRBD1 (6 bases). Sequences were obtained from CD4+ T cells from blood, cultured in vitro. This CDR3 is CASNRDLNTGELFF. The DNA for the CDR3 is TGCGCCAGCAACAGGGATCTTAACACCGGGGAGCTGTTTTTT.